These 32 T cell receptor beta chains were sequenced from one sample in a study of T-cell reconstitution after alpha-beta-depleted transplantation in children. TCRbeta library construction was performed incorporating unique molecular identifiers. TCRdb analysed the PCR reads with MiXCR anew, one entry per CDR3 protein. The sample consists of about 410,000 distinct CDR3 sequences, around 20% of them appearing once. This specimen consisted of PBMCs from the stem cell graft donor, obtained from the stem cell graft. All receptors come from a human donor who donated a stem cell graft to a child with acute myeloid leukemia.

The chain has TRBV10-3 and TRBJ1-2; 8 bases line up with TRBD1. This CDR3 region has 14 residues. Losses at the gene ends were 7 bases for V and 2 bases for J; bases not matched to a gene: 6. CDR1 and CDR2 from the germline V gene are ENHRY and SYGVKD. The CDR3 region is CAIKGTGANYGYTF. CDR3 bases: TGTGCCATCAAAGGGACAGGAGCAAACTATGGCTACACCTTC.

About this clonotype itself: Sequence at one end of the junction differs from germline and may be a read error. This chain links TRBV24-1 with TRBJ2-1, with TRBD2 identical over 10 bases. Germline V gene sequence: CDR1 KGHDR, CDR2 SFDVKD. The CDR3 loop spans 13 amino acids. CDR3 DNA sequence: TGTGCCACCGGAACTAGCGGGAACAATGTGCAGTTCTTC. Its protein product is CATGTSGNNVQFF.

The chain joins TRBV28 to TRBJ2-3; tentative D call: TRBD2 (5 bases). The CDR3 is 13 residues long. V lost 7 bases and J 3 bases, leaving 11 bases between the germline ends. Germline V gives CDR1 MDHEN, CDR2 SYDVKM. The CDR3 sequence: CASMEARTDTQYF. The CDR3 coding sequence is TGTGCCAGCATGGAGGCGCGAACAGATACGCAGTATTTT.

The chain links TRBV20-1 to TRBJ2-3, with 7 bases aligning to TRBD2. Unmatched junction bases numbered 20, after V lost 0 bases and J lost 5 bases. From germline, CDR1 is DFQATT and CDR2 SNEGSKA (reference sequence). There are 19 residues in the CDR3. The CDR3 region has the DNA TGCAGTGCTAGAGATACCAGTGGGGCTAGCGGATTCGCGGGAGATACGCAGTATTTT. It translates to CSARDTSGASGFAGDTQYF.

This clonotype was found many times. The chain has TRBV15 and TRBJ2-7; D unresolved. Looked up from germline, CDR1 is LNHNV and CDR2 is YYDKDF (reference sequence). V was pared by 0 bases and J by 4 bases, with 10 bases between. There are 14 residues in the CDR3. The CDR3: CATSRDPIGYEQYF. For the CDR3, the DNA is TGTGCCACCAGCAGAGATCCCATTGGGTACGAGCAGTACTTC.

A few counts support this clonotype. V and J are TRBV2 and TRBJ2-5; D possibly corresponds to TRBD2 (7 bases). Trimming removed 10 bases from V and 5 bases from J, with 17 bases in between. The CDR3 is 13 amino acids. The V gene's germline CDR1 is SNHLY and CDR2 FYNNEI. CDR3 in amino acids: CAIKGGALETQYF. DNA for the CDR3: TGTGCCATCAAGGGGGGGGCTTTGGAGACCCAGTACTTC.

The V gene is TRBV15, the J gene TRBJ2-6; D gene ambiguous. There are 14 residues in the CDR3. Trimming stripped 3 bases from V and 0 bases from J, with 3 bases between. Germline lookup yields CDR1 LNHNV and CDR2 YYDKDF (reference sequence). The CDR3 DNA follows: TGTGCCACCAGCAGGTACTCTGGGGCCAACGTCCTGACTTTC. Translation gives CATSRYSGANVLTF.

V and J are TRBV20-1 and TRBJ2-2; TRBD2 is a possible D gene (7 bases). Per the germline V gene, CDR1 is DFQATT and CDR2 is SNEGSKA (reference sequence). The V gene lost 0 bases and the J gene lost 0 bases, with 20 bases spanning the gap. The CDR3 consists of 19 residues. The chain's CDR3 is CSARDTIWGGGSNTGELFF. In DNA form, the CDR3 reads TGCAGTGCTAGAGATACCATTTGGGGCGGGGGCTCGAACACCGGGGAGCTGTTTTTT.

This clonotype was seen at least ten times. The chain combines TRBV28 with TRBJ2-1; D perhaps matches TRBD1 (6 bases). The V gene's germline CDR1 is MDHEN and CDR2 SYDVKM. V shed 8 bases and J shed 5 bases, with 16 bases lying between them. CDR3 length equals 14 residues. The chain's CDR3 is CASGIRDTHNEQFF. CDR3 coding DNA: TGTGCCAGCGGAATACGGGACACCCACAATGAGCAGTTCTTC. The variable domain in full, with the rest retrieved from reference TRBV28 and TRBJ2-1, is DVKVTQSSRYLVKRTGEKVFLECVQDMDHENMFWYRQDPGLGLRLIYFSYDVKMKEKGDIPEGYSVSREKKERFSLILESASTNQTSMYLCASGIRDTHNEQFFGPGTRLTVL.

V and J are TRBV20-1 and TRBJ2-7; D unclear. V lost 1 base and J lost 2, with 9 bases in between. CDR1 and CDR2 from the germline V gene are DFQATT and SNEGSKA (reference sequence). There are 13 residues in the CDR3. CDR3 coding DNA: TGCAGTGCTAGAGTCTCCTGGACCTACGAGCAGTACTTC. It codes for CSARVSWTYEQYF.

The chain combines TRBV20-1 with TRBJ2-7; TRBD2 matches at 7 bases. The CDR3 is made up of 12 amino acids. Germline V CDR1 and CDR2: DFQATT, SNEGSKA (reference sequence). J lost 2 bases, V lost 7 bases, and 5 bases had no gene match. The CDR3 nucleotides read TGCAGTGGGGCGGGGGTTCCCTACGAGCAGTACTTC. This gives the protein CSGAGVPYEQYF.

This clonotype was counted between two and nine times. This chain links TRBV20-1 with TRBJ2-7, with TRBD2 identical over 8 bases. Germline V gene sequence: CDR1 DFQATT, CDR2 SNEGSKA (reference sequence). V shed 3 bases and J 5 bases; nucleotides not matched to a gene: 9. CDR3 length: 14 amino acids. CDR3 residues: CSARTAGGLHEQYF. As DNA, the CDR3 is TGCAGTGCTAGGACGGCGGGAGGTCTCCACGAGCAGTACTTC.

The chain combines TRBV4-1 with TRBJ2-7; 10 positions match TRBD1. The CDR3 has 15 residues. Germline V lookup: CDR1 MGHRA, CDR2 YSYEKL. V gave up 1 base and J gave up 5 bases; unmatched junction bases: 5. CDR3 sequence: CASSQGQGADHEQYF. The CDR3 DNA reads TGCGCCAGCAGCCAAGGACAGGGGGCGGACCACGAGCAGTACTTC.

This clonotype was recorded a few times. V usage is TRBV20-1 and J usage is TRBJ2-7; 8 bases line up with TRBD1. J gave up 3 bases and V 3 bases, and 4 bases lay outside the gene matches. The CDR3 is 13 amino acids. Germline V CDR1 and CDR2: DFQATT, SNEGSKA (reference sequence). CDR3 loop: CSARAGGVYEQYF. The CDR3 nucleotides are TGCAGTGCTAGGGCAGGGGGCGTCTACGAGCAGTACTTC.

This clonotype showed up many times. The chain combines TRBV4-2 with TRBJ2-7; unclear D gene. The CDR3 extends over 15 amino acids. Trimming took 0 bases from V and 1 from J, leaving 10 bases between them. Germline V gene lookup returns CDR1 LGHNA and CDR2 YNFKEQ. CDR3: CASSQDQARSYEQYF. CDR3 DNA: TGTGCCAGCAGCCAAGACCAAGCGCGGTCCTACGAGCAGTACTTC.

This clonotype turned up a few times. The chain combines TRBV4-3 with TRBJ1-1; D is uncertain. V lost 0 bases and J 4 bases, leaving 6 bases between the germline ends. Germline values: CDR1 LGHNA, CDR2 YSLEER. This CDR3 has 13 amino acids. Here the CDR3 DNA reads TGCGCCAGCAGCCAAGATTGGGGCACTGAAGCTTTCTTT. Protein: CASSQDWGTEAFF.

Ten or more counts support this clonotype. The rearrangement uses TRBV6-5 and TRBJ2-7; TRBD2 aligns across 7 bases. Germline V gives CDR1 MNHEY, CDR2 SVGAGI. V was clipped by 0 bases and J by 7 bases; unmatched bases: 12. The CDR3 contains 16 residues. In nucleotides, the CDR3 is TGTGCCAGCAGTTACTCAAGCGTGGCGGGAGTCTGGGAGCAGTACTTC. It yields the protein CASSYSSVAGVWEQYF.

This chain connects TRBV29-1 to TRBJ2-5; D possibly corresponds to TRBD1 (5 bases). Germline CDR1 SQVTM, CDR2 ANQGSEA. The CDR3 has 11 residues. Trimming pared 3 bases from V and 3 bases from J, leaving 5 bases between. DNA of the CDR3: TGCAGCGTTGACAGGGAAGAGACCCAGTACTTC. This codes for CSVDREETQYF.

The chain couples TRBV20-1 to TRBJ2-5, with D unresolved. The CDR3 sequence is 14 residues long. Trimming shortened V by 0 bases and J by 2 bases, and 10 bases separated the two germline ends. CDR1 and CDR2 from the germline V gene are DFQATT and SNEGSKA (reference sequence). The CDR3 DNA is TGCAGTGCTAGAGAGGAGTGGGGACAAGAGACCCAGTACTTC. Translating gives CSAREEWGQETQYF.

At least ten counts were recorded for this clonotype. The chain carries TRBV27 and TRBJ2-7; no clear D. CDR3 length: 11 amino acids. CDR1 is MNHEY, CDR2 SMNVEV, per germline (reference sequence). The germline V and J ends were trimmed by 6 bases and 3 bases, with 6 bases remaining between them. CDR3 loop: CASSGFYEQYF. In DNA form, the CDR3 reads TGTGCCAGCAGCGGATTCTACGAGCAGTACTTC.

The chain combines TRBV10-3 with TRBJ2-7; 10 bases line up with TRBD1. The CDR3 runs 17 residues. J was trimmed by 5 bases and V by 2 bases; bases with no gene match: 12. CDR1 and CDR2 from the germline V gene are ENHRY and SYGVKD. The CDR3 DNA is TGTGCCATCAGTGAGGACGGACAGGGGGGGGAGCGGGACGAGCAGTACTTC. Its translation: CAISEDGQGGERDEQYF.

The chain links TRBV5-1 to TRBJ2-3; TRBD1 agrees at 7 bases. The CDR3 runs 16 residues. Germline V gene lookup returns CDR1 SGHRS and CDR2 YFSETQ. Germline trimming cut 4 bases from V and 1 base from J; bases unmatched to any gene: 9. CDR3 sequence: CASSPEWDRRTDTQYF. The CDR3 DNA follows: TGCGCCAGCAGCCCGGAATGGGACAGACGCACAGATACGCAGTATTTT. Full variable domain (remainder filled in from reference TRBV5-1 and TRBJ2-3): KAGVTQTPRYLIKTRGQQVTLSCSPISGHRSVSWYQQTPGQGLQFLFEYFSETQRNKGNFPGRFSGRQFSNSRSEMNVSTLELGDSALYLCASSPEWDRRTDTQYFGPGTRLTVL.

In DNA form, the CDR3 reads TGTGCCAGCAGCCAAGATAGGACTGCTAACAATGAGCAGTTCTTC. Encoded protein: CASSQDRTANNEQFF. V is TRBV4-2 and J is TRBJ2-1, with D tentatively TRBD2 (5 bases). The CDR3 sequence is 15 residues long. CDR1 and CDR2 from the germline V gene are LGHNA and YNFKEQ. The ends were cut back, 0 bases at V and 5 bases at J, with 11 bases in the middle.

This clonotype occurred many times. The CDR3 sequence is CSAREAGSETQYF. The CDR3 DNA follows: TGCAGTGCTAGAGAGGCAGGGAGCGAGACCCAGTACTTC. The chain carries TRBV20-1 and TRBJ2-5; D assignment may be TRBD1 or TRBD2 (5 bases each). The CDR3 runs to 13 residues. Trimming removed 0 bases at V and 5 bases at J, with 10 bases between. Looked up from germline, CDR1 is DFQATT and CDR2 is SNEGSKA (reference sequence).

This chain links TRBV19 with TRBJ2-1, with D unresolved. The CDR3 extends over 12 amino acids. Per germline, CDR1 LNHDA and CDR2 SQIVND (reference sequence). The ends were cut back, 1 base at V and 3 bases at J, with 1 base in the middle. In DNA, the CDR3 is TGTGCCAGTAGTATAGTCTACAATGAGCAGTTCTTC. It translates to CASSIVYNEQFF. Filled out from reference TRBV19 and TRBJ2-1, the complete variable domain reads DGGITQSPKYLFRKEGQNVTLSCEQNLNHDAMYWYRQDPGQGLRLIYYSQIVNDFQKGDIAEGYSVSREKKESFPLTVTSAQKNPTAFYLCASSIVYNEQFFGPGTRLTVL.

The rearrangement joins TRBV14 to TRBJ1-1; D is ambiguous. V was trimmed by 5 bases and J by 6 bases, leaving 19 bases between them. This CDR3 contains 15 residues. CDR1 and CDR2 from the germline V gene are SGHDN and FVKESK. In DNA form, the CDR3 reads TGTGCCAGCAGCGCAATCCCAGGTAGAGCTTCTGAAGCTTTCTTT. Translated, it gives CASSAIPGRASEAFF.

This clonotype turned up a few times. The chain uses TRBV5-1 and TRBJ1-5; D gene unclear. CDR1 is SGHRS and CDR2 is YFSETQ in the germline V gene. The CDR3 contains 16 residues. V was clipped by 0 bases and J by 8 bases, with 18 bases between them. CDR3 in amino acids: CASSLGTDLGREPQHF. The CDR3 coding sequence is TGCGCCAGCAGCTTGGGTACAGACCTTGGGAGAGAGCCCCAGCATTTT.

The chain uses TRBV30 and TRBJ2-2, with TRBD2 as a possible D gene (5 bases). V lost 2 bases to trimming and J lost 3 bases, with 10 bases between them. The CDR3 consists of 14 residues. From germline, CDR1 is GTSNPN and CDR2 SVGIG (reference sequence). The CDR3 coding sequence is TGTGCCTGGAGTCGGGGTGGGGACACCGGGGAGCTGTTTTTT. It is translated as CAWSRGGDTGELFF.

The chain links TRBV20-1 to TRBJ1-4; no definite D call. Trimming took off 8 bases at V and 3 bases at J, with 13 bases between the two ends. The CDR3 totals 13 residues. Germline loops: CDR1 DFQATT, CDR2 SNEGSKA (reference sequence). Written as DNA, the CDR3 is TGCAGTCCGAGTATAGGAGCTAATGAAAAACTGTTTTTT. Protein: CSPSIGANEKLFF.

Written as DNA, the CDR3 is TGTGCCAGCAGTCCCGGGGTCGGAGGCTACACCTTC. This gives the protein CASSPGVGGYTF. The chain uses TRBV12-3 or TRBV12-4 and TRBJ1-2; D is ambiguous. Trimming removed 5 bases from V and 8 bases from J, with 12 bases in between. The CDR3 is made up of 12 amino acids.

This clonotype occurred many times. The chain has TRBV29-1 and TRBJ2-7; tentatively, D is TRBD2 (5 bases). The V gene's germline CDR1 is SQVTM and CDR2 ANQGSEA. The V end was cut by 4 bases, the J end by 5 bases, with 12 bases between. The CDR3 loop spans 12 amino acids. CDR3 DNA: TGCAGCGTTGCCGGGTCTAGCCACGAGCAGTACTTC. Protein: CSVAGSSHEQYF.

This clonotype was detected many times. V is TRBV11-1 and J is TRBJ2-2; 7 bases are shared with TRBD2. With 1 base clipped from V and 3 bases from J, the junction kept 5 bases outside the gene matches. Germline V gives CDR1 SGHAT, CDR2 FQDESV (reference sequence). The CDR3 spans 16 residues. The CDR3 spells CASSLEAAGYTGELFF. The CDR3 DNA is TGTGCCAGCAGCTTAGAAGCAGCGGGATACACCGGGGAGCTGTTTTTT.